This entry lists 3 T cell receptor beta chains sequenced from one sample in a study of regulatory T cells in long-lasting Graves disease. Arm-PCR of CDR3 regions and iRepertoire HTBI primers were used to build TCR beta libraries. Each CDR3 protein gets one entry after TCRdb re-called the multiplex PCR reads with MiXCR. Found here are about 400,000 distinct CDR3 sequences, less than 25% of them singletons; the top ten hold around 20%. Sample time point: persistent/refractory GD, antithyroid drugs over 5 years with positive TRAb. Following extraction of RNA from PBMCs, that RNA was used to make the TCR library. The sample was peripheral blood mononuclear cells (PBMCs), taken when the disease was refractory, from a patient treated with antithyroid drugs. Receptor source: a female donor with Graves disease.

This clonotype was picked up a small number of times. The CDR3 nucleotides read TGTGCCAGCAGACAGGGAGGCGGAAACACCATATATTTT. Protein product: CASRQGGGNTIYF. The chain employs TRBV6-2 or TRBV6-3 and TRBJ1-3; D is possibly TRBD1 (6 bases). The CDR3 runs 13 residues. The V gene's germline CDR1 is MNHEY and CDR2 SVGEGT. Trimming shortened V by 6 bases and J by 4 bases, and 10 bases separated the two germline ends.

The sample holds a few counts of this clonotype. The gene calls are TRBV28 and TRBJ2-5; weak D call: TRBD2 (7 bases). CDR3 length: 15 amino acids. Trimming cost V 7 bases and J 4 bases, with 19 bases left between them. Looked up from germline, CDR1 is MDHEN and CDR2 is SYDVKM. The chain's CDR3 is CASTPQGGGGETQYF. CDR3 DNA sequence: TGTGCCAGCACCCCGCAAGGGGGGGGGGGAGAGACCCAGTACTTC. The complete variable domain, with remaining parts taken from reference TRBV28 and TRBJ2-5, reads DVKVTQSSRYLVKRTGEKVFLECVQDMDHENMFWYRQDPGLGLRLIYFSYDVKMKEKGDIPEGYSVSREKKERFSLILESASTNQTSMYLCASTPQGGGGETQYFGPGTRLLVL.

The V gene is TRBV14, the J gene TRBJ2-7; 9 bases agree with TRBD2. V gave up 3 bases and J gave up 5 bases; unmatched junction bases: 8. Germline-derived CDR1 and CDR2 are SGHDN and FVKESK. The CDR3 contains 15 residues. CDR3 bases: TGTGCCAGCAGCCAGCTAGCGGGACCTTTGGACGAGCAGTACTTC. Translating gives CASSQLAGPLDEQYF. The variable domain in full, with the rest retrieved from reference TRBV14 and TRBJ2-7, is EAGVTQFPSHSVIEKGQTVTLRCDPISGHDNLYWYRRVMGKEIKFLLHFVKESKQDESGMPNNRFLAERTGGTYSTLKVQPAELEDSGVYFCASSQLAGPLDEQYFGPGTRLTVT.